This T cell receptor beta chain was recorded in a study of T cells in Graves' hyperthyroidism and ophthalmopathy. Study overall: Peripheral blood draws took place at initial diagnosis, ahead of any treatment.

Uncontrolled infection, other autoimmune disease, pregnancy or lactation led to exclusion. Thyroid ultrasound, orbital computed tomography, clinical symptoms, and serum thyroxine and TRAb underpinned diagnoses. The CDR3 contains 14 residues. Germline CDR1 is KGHDR and CDR2 is SFDVKD. General study points: A 13 V-J signature model discriminated ophthalmopathy versus stable hyperthyroidism.

What was amplified from RNA transcripts were TCR beta CDR3 regions. The HTBI primer set drove a first-round RT-PCR of the TCR CDR3. TCRdb reprocessed the multiplex PCR reads with MiXCR, giving one entry per CDR3 protein. The table records about 680,000 distinct CDR3 sequences, roughly a third of them present only once. This clonotype was found a few times. The antigen remains undetermined. A read error may produce the germline difference seen at one junction end. The TCR was taken from a woman in her 40s with Graves' hyperthyroidism. This chain uses TRBV24-1 with TRBJ2-7; 7 bases align to TRBD1. What was sequenced was blood. The CDR3 region is CASSGTVRGYEQYF. The CDR3 DNA follows: TGTGCCAGCAGTGGGACAGTCAGAGGCTACGAGCAGTACTTC.